A selection of T cell receptor beta chains follows, all from one sample in a study of T cell responses to AZD1222 COVID-19 vaccine. Measured with immunoSEQ multiplex PCR; TCRdb has only the in-frame clones, and not every one. The profile shows about 110,000 clones, approximately 90% of them singletons. This sample comprised peripheral blood, obtained on day 0 of AZD1222 vaccination. These receptors all come from an adult in good health. CDR3s include the opening cysteine and the closing phenylalanine or tryptophan. The D gene is left open where the match is weak. Size tells how often a clone was seen (once, few, many) or the class of an expanded clone, and some rows leave it out.

abundance: -
d_gene: TRBD1
v_gene: TRBV3-1/TRBV3-2
j_gene: TRBJ2-5
CDR3aa: CASSPRDRGYQETQYF
CDR3nt: TGTGCCAGCAGCCCACGGGACAGGGGGTACCAAGAGACCCAGTACTTC

abundance: -
d_gene: -
v_gene: TRBV2
j_gene: TRBJ1-2
CDR3aa: CASSEANYGYTF
CDR3nt: TGTGCCAGCAGTGAAGCCAACTATGGCTACACCTTC

abundance: -
d_gene: TRBD2
v_gene: TRBV18
j_gene: TRBJ2-1
CDR3aa: CASSPPKGDWTSGVDNEQFF
CDR3nt: TGTGCCAGCTCACCACCTAAGGGGGATTGGACTAGCGGGGTAGACAATGAGCAGTTCTTC

abundance: -
d_gene: TRBD2
v_gene: TRBV11-3
j_gene: TRBJ2-3
CDR3aa: CASSSRTSGGPTDTQYF
CDR3nt: TGTGCCAGCAGCTCCAGGACTAGCGGGGGACCCACAGATACGCAGTATTTT

abundance: -
d_gene: -
v_gene: TRBV7-9
j_gene: TRBJ2-3
CDR3aa: CASSFSVQGERDTQYF
CDR3nt: TGTGCCAGCAGCTTCAGTGTTCAAGGGGAGCGGGATACGCAGTATTTT

abundance: once
d_gene: TRBD2
v_gene: TRBV27
j_gene: TRBJ2-1
CDR3aa: CASSIAGVINEQFF
CDR3nt: TGTGCCAGCAGTATAGCGGGGGTAATCAATGAGCAGTTCTTC

abundance: -
d_gene: -
v_gene: TRBV14
j_gene: TRBJ2-5
CDR3aa: CASSQSVETQYF
CDR3nt: TGTGCCAGCAGCCAATCGGTAGAGACCCAGTACTTC

abundance: -
d_gene: -
v_gene: TRBV11-2
j_gene: TRBJ2-7
CDR3aa: CASSQETVYEQYF
CDR3nt: TGTGCCAGCAGCCAAGAAACTGTCTACGAGCAGTACTTC

abundance: -
d_gene: TRBD2
v_gene: TRBV11-2
j_gene: TRBJ2-7
CDR3aa: CASSLDSGGFYPYEQYF
CDR3nt: TGTGCCAGCAGCTTAGATAGCGGGGGGTTCTATCCCTACGAGCAGTACTTC

abundance: -
d_gene: TRBD2
v_gene: TRBV7-7
j_gene: TRBJ2-2
CDR3aa: CASSLRYGTRGGAEFIGELFF
CDR3nt: TGTGCCAGCAGCTTAAGGTACGGGACTCGCGGGGGGGCCGAGTTTATCGGGGAGCTGTTTTTT

abundance: -
d_gene: -
v_gene: TRBV30
j_gene: TRBJ1-2
CDR3aa: CAWREGPLTEYGYTF
CDR3nt: TGTGCCTGGAGAGAAGGGCCACTGACGGAATATGGCTACACCTTC

abundance: -
d_gene: -
v_gene: TRBV7-8
j_gene: TRBJ1-6
CDR3aa: CASSLVAFSSSYNSPLHF
CDR3nt: TGTGCCAGCAGCTTAGTTGCGTTCTCCAGCTCCTATAATTCACCCCTCCACTTT